This T cell receptor (beta chain) stems from a study of blood T cells in healthy people across ages. CDR3 size: 13 residues. Trimming took 11 bases from V and 6 from J; bases not matched to a gene: 10. Combining a sample-barcoded 5' primer with a J-beta primer mix, a second PCR ran for roughly 7 to 11 cycles. TCRdb used MiXCR to reprocess the 5' RACE reads, holding one entry per CDR3 protein. There are around 600,000 distinct CDR3 sequences in the sample; around half occur only once, and just under 25% lies in the top ten. The genes are TRBV12-3 or TRBV12-4 and TRBJ2-1; 7 nucleotides line up with TRBD1. This receptor was taken from an older man in good health. The specimen sequenced was blood. The CDR3 is CAGRDSNLNEQFF. In DNA form, the CDR3 reads TGTGCCGGCCGGGACAGCAACCTCAATGAGCAGTTCTTC.